This T cell receptor beta chain was captured by sequencing in a study of shared clonotypes between healthy human individuals (TCRdb year 2020). Broadly, across the study: A few men and a couple of women, aged 18 to 49 years, made up the cohort. Leukapheresis yielded between about 0.85 and 9.5 billion PBMCs per donor. To estimate repertoire size and how much clonotype sharing occurs between individuals, the study deeply sequenced the blood TCR repertoires of five healthy adults. To increase sequencing depth and limit assay-specific biases, TCR repertoire library preparation and sequencing were carried out by different laboratories using diverse techniques.

Using the deep immunoSEQ assay, TCR CDR3 regions were amplified from genomic DNA by multiplex PCR. Extracted genomic DNA from each cell subset was distributed evenly across all wells of several immunoSEQ 96-well plates, and each plate was treated as a replicate. For unsorted PBMC, around 300 ng of genomic DNA, equivalent to approximately 30,000 T cell genomes, went into each replicate PCR. Ten immunoSEQ deep assay plates were used to sequence the unsorted PBMC genomic DNA. The purified libraries were quantified using a Qubit 3.0 fluorometer, sized with a Bioanalyzer 2100, and then quantified again using the KAPA Library Quantification kit. Each immunoSEQ 96-well plate was sequenced on its own single-read 150-cycle Illumina NextSeq 550 flow cell. As for the authors' bioinformatics: Because the immunoSEQ output included only junctional sequences and no quality scores, the filtering could not be the same as the filtering used for full-length reads. Sequences were annotated with PyIR, a Python wrapper for IgBLAST v1.9, and V/J genes and CDR3 were assigned using IMGT germline references. Reads were filtered out if the reads had weak V/J assignments (E-value above 1e-6), no CDR3, stop codons, out-of-frame junctions, or ambiguous translated residues. V3J clonotypes were defined as sequences sharing an identical inferred V gene, J gene, and CDR3 amino acid sequence. The percentage overlap between two repertoires was calculated by dividing the number of shared unique clonotypes by the size of the smaller repertoire. Three approaches were used to assess repertoire richness: RTK rarefaction, the Chao1 estimator, and Recon v2.1 estimates of unobserved clonotypes. TCRdb carries this immuneACCESS record with in-frame sequences only. Its versions omit some clonotypes, under half of them owing to an unresolved V gene in the studies checked, with the rest unexplained. Clone size and V and J calls were adopted from that table, with D and trimming inferred from the DNA. Across this sample there are about 480,000 clones, with over 75% seen only once. The ten largest clones take up around an eighth of the sample.

On this clone: Its target antigen remains unknown. Per-base qualities were not stored, and no clone one base away is much larger.

Broad study findings and their caveats: Sampling was restricted to blood, and TCR repertoires in tissue are likely to differ from TCR repertoires in blood. Because the study included a small number of donors, the genetic and exposure-history diversity represented was limited. Pairwise subsampling led to the expectation that sequencing depth would affect the degree of clonotype sharing among donors.

Healthy HIV-negative adults with no recently reported acute infections or vaccinations were included as donors. All donors were Caucasian adults living in Nashville, Tennessee, USA. For unsorted samples, tens of millions of PBMCs were counted, and genomic DNA was extracted using the QIAamp DNA Blood Mini kit. Blood was obtained by leukapheresis, after which PBMCs were separated by Ficoll-Histopaque density gradient centrifugation and cryopreserved in liquid nitrogen vapor phase. V and J lose 4 bases and 4 bases, and a span of 13 bases separates them. The germline V gene (reference sequence) specifies GTSNPN as CDR1 and SVGIG as CDR2. Its CDR3 holds 13 amino acids, cysteine through phenylalanine. Only the CDR3 DNA is retained, 39 bases long and in frame from the first base.

The sequence came from a woman aged 40-49 years in good health. Some clones in this sample may be carry-over from other donors' samples. The chain employs TRBV30 and TRBJ1-1; the D region possibly corresponds to TRBD1 (5 bases align). Sequenced sample: PBMCs. CDR3 sequence: CAWILGPATEAFF. The sequenced DNA: TGTGCCTGGATATTGGGGCCGGCCACTGAAGCTTTCTTT.